This T cell receptor beta chain was sequenced in a study of cytomegalovirus exposure and HLA in healthy donors. Turning to the study itself: The approximately 110 validation repertoires used a platform that matched the one used for the approximately 610 first-cohort repertoires, as a later analysis reported. Findings of the study overall: Subsequent analysis showed first-cohort TCR clusters tending to co-occur in around 110 validation repertoires.

Of note for this clone: Its antigen remains unknown.

Assay: immunoSEQ multiplex PCR; the TCRdb copy retains only in-frame clones and omits some. The sample includes 150,000 to 200,000 clones, less than 95% of them seen just once. CDR1 and CDR2 (germline): SGHNT, YYREEE (reference sequence). The CDR3 has 13 amino acids. The V end was cut by 4 bases, the J end by 5 bases, with 10 bases between. V usage is TRBV5-4 and J usage is TRBJ2-1, with D unresolved. The sequence came from a woman aged 18-29 years in good health and CMV-seropositive. The sequencing input was PBMCs. The CDR3 loop reads CASSLDSNNEQFF. The CDR3 DNA follows: TGTGCCAGCAGCCTTGACTCTAACAATGAGCAGTTCTTC.